This T cell receptor (beta chain) stems from a study of cytomegalovirus exposure and HLA in healthy donors. Separate from the approximately 700-subject first cohort was the approximately 110-subject validation cohort, to which the donors belonged. Study-level points and caveats: Cytomegalovirus status was reportedly diagnosed by the classifier with high specificity and sensitivity. There were around 160 TCR beta chains listed as cytomegalovirus-associated.

Comments on this clone: Its antigen remains unknown.

Measured with immunoSEQ multiplex PCR; TCRdb has only the in-frame clones, and not every one. The data contain some 86,000 clones, 80% to 95% of them singletons. The CDR3 runs 15 residues. Losses at the gene ends were 3 bases for V and 4 bases for J; bases not matched to a gene: 8. Per the germline V gene, CDR1 is SGHRS and CDR2 is YFSETQ. This TCR derives from a woman in her thirties in good health and CMV-seronegative. The chain recombines TRBV5-1 with TRBJ1-1, with 8 bases that match TRBD1. Sequenced input: PBMCs. The DNA of the CDR3 is TGCGCCAGCAGCTCATTAACAGGGGGAGTCACTGAAGCTTTCTTT. It translates to CASSSLTGGVTEAFF.